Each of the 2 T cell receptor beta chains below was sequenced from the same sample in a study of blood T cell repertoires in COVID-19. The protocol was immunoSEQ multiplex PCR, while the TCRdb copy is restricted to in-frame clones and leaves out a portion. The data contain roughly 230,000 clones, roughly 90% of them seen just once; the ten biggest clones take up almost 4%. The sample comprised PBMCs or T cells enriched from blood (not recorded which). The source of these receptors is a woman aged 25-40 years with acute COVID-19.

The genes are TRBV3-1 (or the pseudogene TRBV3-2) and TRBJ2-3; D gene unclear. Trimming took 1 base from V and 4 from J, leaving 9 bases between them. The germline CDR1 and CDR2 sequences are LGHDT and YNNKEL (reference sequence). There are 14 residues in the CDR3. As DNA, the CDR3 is TGTGCCAGCAGCCAAGTGCGCGATGCAGATACGCAGTATTTT. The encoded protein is CASSQVRDADTQYF.

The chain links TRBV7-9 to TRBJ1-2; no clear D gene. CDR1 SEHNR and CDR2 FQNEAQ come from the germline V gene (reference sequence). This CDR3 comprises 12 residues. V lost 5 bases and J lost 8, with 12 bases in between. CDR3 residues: CASSLPQSGYTF. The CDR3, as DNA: TGTGCCAGCAGCCTTCCACAATCCGGCTACACCTTC.